Below are 19 T cell receptor beta chains sequenced from a single sample in a study of metastatic and nonmetastatic thyroid tumors. TCRdb re-called clones from the PCR reads using MiXCR. The sample holds around 20,000 clones, 15% seen once. Not a single patient had been given any form of treatment at any point before undergoing thyroid surgery. The sequencing sample was made of blood. These receptors were taken from a female donor with papillary thyroid cancer or a benign thyroid nodule (not recorded which). Some clones in this sample may be carry-over from other donors' samples.

The sample holds many counts of this clone. The V call is TRBV11-2, the J call TRBJ1-1; D is unclear. CDR1 and CDR2 from the germline V gene are SGHAT and FQNNGV. The CDR3 contains 17 residues. Trimming removed 1 base from V and 4 bases from J, with 19 bases in between. CDR3 residues: CASSLVSSGYAGTEAFF. As DNA, the CDR3 is TGTGCCAGCAGCTTAGTGAGCAGTGGGTATGCTGGCACTGAAGCTTTCTTT.

This clone was recorded at least ten times. CDR3 sequence reads: CSVGDRVGGYTF. DNA for the CDR3: TGCAGCGTTGGGGACAGGGTGGGTGGCTACACCTTC. The J gene is TRBJ1-2, the V gene TRBV29-1, with 9 bases that match TRBD1. CDR3 length: 12 amino acids. V lost 4 bases, J lost 7 bases, and 4 bases stayed unmatched. Per germline, CDR1 SQVTM and CDR2 ANQGSEA.

V usage is TRBV6-1 and J usage is TRBJ1-5, with D perhaps matching TRBD1 (6 bases). In germline, CDR1 is MNHNS, CDR2 SASEGT. Trimming took off 5 bases at V and 2 bases at J, with 16 bases between the two ends. The CDR3 is made up of 16 amino acids. The DNA of the CDR3 is TGTGCCAGCAGTCAAACCAGGGGAGGGGGCAATCAGCCCCAGCATTTT. Its translation is CASSQTRGGGNQPQHF.

This clone showed up many times. In the same sample, other DNA sequences code for this CDR3. This chain connects TRBV27 to TRBJ2-1; TRBD2 aligns across 13 bases. V was clipped by 0 bases and J by 6 bases; unmatched bases: 11. The CDR3 length is 19 residues. Germline CDR1 and CDR2: MNHEY and SMNVEV (reference sequence). The CDR3 loop is CASSLSRPGLAGVFNEQFF. The CDR3 region has the DNA TGTGCCAGCAGTTTATCACGGCCTGGACTAGCGGGAGTATTCAATGAGCAGTTCTTC.

There are a few counts of this clone. In DNA form, the CDR3 reads TGTGCCAGCAGTTACTCTACGGGACACCTCTACGAGCAGTACTTC. Protein: CASSYSTGHLYEQYF. V usage is TRBV6-2 or TRBV6-3 and J usage is TRBJ2-7, with D possibly being TRBD1 (6 bases). V was trimmed by 0 bases and J by 3 bases, leaving 12 bases between them. There are 15 residues in the CDR3. Germline assignment: CDR1 MNHEY and CDR2 SVGEGT.

This clone was counted at least ten times. This sequence joins TRBV28 and TRBJ1-3, with no clear D. The CDR3 is made up of 14 amino acids. Germline CDR1 and CDR2: MDHEN and SYDVKM. V lost 3 bases, J lost 0 bases, and 6 bases lay in between. CDR3 in amino acids: CASSLSLSGNTIYF. CDR3 coding DNA: TGTGCCAGCAGTTTGTCCCTCTCTGGAAACACCATATATTTT.

This clone was detected many times. The chain recombines TRBV9 with TRBJ2-1; 11 nucleotides match TRBD2. Germline CDR1 is SGDLS and CDR2 is YYNGEE. The CDR3 totals 15 residues. Trimming at V came to 4 bases and at J to 4 bases, leaving 4 bases not matched to a gene. Here the CDR3 reads CASSLRLAGYNEQFF. For the CDR3, the DNA is TGTGCCAGCAGCCTCAGACTAGCGGGATACAATGAGCAGTTCTTC.

The CDR3 region is CASSQDWAERTEAFF. DNA of the CDR3: TGTGCCAGCAGCCAAGATTGGGCGGAACGCACTGAAGCTTTCTTT. The chain uses TRBV4-2 and TRBJ1-1, with no clear D. Germline values: CDR1 LGHNA, CDR2 YNFKEQ. V was cut by 0 bases and J by 4 bases, with 12 bases left in between. The CDR3 contains 15 residues.

This chain joins TRBV7-8 and TRBJ1-5; D unresolved. Trimming left V 1 base short and J 5 bases short, with 6 bases between. Germline CDR1 and CDR2: SGHVS and FQNEAQ. The CDR3 runs 13 residues. CDR3 nucleotides: TGTGCCAGCAGCTTAGGACGTGATCAGCCCCAGCATTTT. Translating gives CASSLGRDQPQHF. Looking up the rest from reference TRBV7-8 and TRBJ1-5 gives the full variable domain: GAGVSQSPRYKVAKRGQDVALRCDPISGHVSLFWYQQALGQGPEFLTYFQNEAQLDKSGLPSDRFFAERPEGSVSTLKIQRTQQEDSAVYLCASSLGRDQPQHFGDGTRLSIL.

Sample share makes this clone medium-sized. The chain is built from TRBV10-3 and TRBJ2-7, with D unclear. The V and J ends lost 3 bases and 5 bases respectively, with 14 bases between them. From germline, CDR1 is ENHRY and CDR2 SYGVKD. CDR3 length: 14 amino acids. The CDR3 protein is CAISDVDADHEQYF. CDR3 DNA sequence: TGTGCCATCAGTGATGTCGATGCGGACCACGAGCAGTACTTC.

This clone has a count of ten or more. The chain joins TRBV7-9 to TRBJ2-3; possibly TRBD1 or TRBD2 for D (5 bases each). Trimming cost V 4 bases and J 6 bases, with 11 bases left between them. The length of the CDR3 is 13 residues. Germline V gene sequence: CDR1 SEHNR, CDR2 FQNEAQ (reference sequence). CDR3: CASSSSGTDTQYF. The CDR3 DNA is TGTGCCAGCAGCTCCTCAGGGACCGATACGCAGTATTTT.

Ten or more counts support this clone. V and J are TRBV5-5 and TRBJ2-5; D is perhaps TRBD2 (5 bases). V was cut by 2 bases and J by 2 bases, with 10 bases left in between. The CDR3 consists of 14 residues. The germline V gene encodes CDR1 SGHKS and CDR2 YYEKEE (reference sequence). The CDR3, as DNA: TGTGCCAGCAGCTTTATCACGGGACAAGAGACCCAGTACTTC. It specifies CASSFITGQETQYF.

This clone is medium-sized. The chain links TRBV5-1 to TRBJ2-7, with a tentative D call TRBD1 (6 bases). The CDR3 extends over 15 amino acids. From germline, CDR1 is SGHRS and CDR2 YFSETQ. Trimming stripped 4 bases from V and 0 bases from J, with 14 bases between. CDR3 DNA: TGCGCCAGCAGCGTGGGGGACATGAGCTCCTACGAGCAGTACTTC. This translates into CASSVGDMSSYEQYF.

CDR3: CASSLMGPMNTEAFF. The CDR3 DNA follows: TGTGCCAGCAGCCTGATGGGCCCCATGAACACTGAAGCTTTCTTT. The rearrangement uses TRBV5-8 and TRBJ1-1, with D hard to call. CDR3 length equals 15 residues. The V end was cut by 4 bases, the J end by 0 bases, with 13 bases between. CDR1 is SGHTS, CDR2 YDEGEE, per germline.

This clone was observed at least ten times. The genes are TRBV28 and TRBJ2-5, with TRBD2 matching over 7 bases. CDR1 MDHEN and CDR2 SYDVKM come from the germline V gene. V lost 5 bases and J lost 5; bases outside the gene matches: 11. There are 15 residues in the CDR3. CDR3 sequence reads: CASSLLRRAGETQYF. DNA of the CDR3: TGTGCCAGCAGTCTATTACGGCGAGCGGGGGAGACCCAGTACTTC.

In its sample, this clone was seen many times. This chain uses TRBV5-5 with TRBJ2-1; perhaps TRBD2 as D (5 bases). This CDR3 comprises 15 residues. The germline V and J ends were trimmed by 4 bases and 5 bases, with 16 bases remaining between them. Germline CDR1 and CDR2: SGHKS and YYEKEE (reference sequence). This chain's CDR3 is CASSGNQRGHNEQFF. The CDR3 bases are TGTGCCAGCAGCGGTAACCAACGGGGTCACAATGAGCAGTTCTTC.

At least ten counts were recorded for this clone. The J gene is TRBJ2-1, the V gene TRBV5-8; the D is unclear. Trimming cost V 0 bases and J 9 bases, with 19 bases left between them. In germline, CDR1 is SGHTS, CDR2 YDEGEE. The CDR3 runs 16 residues. CDR3 sequence reads: CASSLDVLGRVGEQFF. CDR3 coding DNA: TGTGCCAGCAGCTTGGACGTGTTGGGTAGGGTTGGTGAGCAGTTCTTC.

This clone was counted a few times. This chain connects TRBV5-1 to TRBJ1-1; TRBD1 is a possible D gene (5 bases). V was shortened by 1 base and J by 0 bases, with 10 bases between the two germline ends. This CDR3 has 15 residues. Germline V gene lookup returns CDR1 SGHRS and CDR2 YFSETQ. Written as DNA, the CDR3 is TGCGCCAGCAGCTTGCCAGGGCCCTTGAACACTGAAGCTTTCTTT. Translated, it gives CASSLPGPLNTEAFF. The full variable domain, completed using reference TRBV5-1 and TRBJ1-1, is KAGVTQTPRYLIKTRGQQVTLSCSPISGHRSVSWYQQTPGQGLQFLFEYFSETQRNKGNFPGRFSGRQFSNSRSEMNVSTLELGDSALYLCASSLPGPLNTEAFFGQGTRLTVV.

This clone was seen ten or more times. This chain connects TRBV5-4 to TRBJ2-1, with D hard to call. This CDR3 region has 16 residues. Trimming took off 0 bases at V and 1 base at J, with 11 bases between the two ends. Germline CDR1 SGHNT, CDR2 YYREEE (reference sequence). Here the CDR3 reads CASSLASRSSYNEQFF. CDR3 coding DNA: TGTGCCAGCAGCTTGGCCTCTCGTTCATCCTACAATGAGCAGTTCTTC.